Reported below is one T cell receptor beta chain. The antigen is undetermined. The germline V and J ends were trimmed by 5 bases and 5 bases, with 15 bases remaining between them. The CDR3 is 14 residues long. Germline assignment: CDR1 DFQATT and CDR2 SNEGSKA (reference sequence). These data originate in a study of T cell repertoires in cytomegalovirus infection. Study-wide findings and caveats: HLA-C-restricted TCR beta clonotypes specific for CMV led the ex vivo response.

MiXCR was run by TCRdb on the reads, yielding one entry per CDR3 protein. The table lists about 300,000 distinct CDR3 sequences, about 26% of them singletons. This chain uses TRBV20-1 with TRBJ2-2; no clear D gene. This clonotype was obtained from a human donor in good health (CMV status not recorded). Some clones in this sample may be carry-over from other donors' samples. Sample: PBMCs. The CDR3 DNA reads TGCAGTGCTCCCCCCCAGGCGCGGACCGGGGAGCTGTTTTTT. Translating gives CSAPPQARTGELFF.